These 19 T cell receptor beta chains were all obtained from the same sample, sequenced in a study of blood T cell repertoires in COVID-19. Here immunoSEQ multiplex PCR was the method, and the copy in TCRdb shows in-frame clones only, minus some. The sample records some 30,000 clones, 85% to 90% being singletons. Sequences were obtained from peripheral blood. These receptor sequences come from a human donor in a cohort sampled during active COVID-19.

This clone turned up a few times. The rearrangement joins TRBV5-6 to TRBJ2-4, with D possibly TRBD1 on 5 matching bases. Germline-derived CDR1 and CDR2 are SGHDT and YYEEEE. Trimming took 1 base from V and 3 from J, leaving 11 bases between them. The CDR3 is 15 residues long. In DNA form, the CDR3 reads TGTGCCAGCAGCTTGAACTTAGGGGACAAAAACATTCAGTACTTC. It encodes CASSLNLGDKNIQYF.

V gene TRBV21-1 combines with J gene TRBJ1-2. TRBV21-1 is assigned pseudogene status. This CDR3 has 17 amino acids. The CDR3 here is CASSDPGGGRVNYGYTF. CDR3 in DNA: TGTGCCAGCAGCGATCCCGGAGGTGGTAGAGTAAACTATGGCTACACCTTC.

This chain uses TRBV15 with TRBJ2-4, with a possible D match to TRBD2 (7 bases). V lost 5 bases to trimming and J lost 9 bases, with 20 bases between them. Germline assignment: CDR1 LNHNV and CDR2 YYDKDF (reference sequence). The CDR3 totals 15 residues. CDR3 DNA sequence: TGTGCCACCAGCCCCCGAGGGGCGGGGGCGGCCATTCAGTACTTC. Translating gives CATSPRGAGAAIQYF.

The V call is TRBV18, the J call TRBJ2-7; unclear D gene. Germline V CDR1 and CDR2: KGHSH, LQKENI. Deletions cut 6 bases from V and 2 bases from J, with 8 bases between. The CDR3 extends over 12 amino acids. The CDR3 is CASSLSAYEQYF. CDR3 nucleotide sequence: TGTGCCAGCTCCCTCTCAGCCTACGAGCAGTACTTC.

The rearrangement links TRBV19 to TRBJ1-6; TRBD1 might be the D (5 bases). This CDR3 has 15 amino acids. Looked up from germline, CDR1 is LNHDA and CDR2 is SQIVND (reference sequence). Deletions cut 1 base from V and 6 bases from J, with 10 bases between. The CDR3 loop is CASSIVEGINSPLHF. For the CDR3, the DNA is TGTGCCAGTAGTATAGTGGAGGGGATTAATTCACCCCTCCACTTT.

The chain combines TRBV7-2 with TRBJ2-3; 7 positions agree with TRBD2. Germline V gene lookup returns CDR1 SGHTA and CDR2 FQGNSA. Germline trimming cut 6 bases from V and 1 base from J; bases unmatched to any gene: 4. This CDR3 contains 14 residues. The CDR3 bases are TGTGCCAGCAGAAGACGGGGGGGCACAGATACGCAGTATTTT. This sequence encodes CASRRRGGTDTQYF.

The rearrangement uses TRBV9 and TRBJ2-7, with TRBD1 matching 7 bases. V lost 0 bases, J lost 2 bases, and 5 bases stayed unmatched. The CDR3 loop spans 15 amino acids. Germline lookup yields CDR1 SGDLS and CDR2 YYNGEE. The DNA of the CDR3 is TGTGCCAGCAGCGTAGAACCACAGGGGACCTACGAGCAGTACTTC. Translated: CASSVEPQGTYEQYF.

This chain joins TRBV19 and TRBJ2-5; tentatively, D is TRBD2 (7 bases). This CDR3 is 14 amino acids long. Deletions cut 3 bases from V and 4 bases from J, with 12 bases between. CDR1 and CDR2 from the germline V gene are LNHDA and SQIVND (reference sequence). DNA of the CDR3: TGTGCCAGTAGTATGAGGGGGGAGGGAGAGACCCAGTACTTC. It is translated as CASSMRGEGETQYF.

The CDR3 nucleotides read TGTGCCAGCAGCTTAATGCGACAGCTCAACACCGGGGAGCTGTTTTTT. Its protein product is CASSLMRQLNTGELFF. The chain is built from TRBV7-9 and TRBJ2-2, with D tentatively TRBD1 (5 bases). The V end lost 2 bases, the J end lost 2 bases, and 12 bases lay between the germline ends. The germline V gene encodes CDR1 SEHNR and CDR2 FQNEAQ (reference sequence). The CDR3 has 16 residues.

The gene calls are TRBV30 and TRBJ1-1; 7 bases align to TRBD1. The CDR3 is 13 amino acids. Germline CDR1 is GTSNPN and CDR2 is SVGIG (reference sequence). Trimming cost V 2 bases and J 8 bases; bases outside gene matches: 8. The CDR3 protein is CAWSSSGQAEAFF. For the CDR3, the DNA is TGTGCCTGGAGTTCCTCAGGACAGGCCGAAGCTTTCTTT.

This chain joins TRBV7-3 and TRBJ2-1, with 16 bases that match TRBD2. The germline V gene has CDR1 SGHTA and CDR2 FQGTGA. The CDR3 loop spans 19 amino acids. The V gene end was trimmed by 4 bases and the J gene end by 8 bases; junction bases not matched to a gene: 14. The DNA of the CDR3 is TGTGCCAGCAGCTCCCGTTCCGGGACTAGCGGGGGGGCTGTGGATGAGCAGTTCTTC. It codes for CASSSRSGTSGGAVDEQFF.

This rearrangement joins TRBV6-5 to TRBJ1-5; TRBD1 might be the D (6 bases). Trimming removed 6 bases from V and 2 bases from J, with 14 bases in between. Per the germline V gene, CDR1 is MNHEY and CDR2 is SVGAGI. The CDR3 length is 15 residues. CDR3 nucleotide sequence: TGTGCCAGCAGGACACAGGGAGTGGGCAATCAGCCCCAGCATTTT. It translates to CASRTQGVGNQPQHF.

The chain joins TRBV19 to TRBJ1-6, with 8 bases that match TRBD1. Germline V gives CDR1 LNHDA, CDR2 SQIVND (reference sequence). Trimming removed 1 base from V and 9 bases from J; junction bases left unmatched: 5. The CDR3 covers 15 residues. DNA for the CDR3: TGTGCCAGTAGTATAGCGGACAGGGCAATTTCACCCCTCCACTTT. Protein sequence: CASSIADRAISPLHF.

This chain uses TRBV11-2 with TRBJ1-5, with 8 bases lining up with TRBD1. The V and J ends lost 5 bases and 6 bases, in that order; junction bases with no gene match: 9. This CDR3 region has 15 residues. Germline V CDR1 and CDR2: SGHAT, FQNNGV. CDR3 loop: CASSVLTGAGQPQHF. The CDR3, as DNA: TGTGCCAGCAGCGTACTGACAGGGGCAGGTCAGCCCCAGCATTTT.

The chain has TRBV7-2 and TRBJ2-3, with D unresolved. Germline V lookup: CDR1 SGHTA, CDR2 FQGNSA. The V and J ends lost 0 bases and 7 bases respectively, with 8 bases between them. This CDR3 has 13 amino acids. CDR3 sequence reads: CASSLAGQNTQYF. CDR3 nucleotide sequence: TGTGCCAGCAGCTTAGCGGGCCAAAATACGCAGTATTTT.

In DNA form, the CDR3 reads TGTGCCAGCAGTCCCAGACAGGGACGGAACACTGAAGCTTTCTTT. Translated, it gives CASSPRQGRNTEAFF. The rearrangement joins TRBV6-5 to TRBJ1-1, with 7 bases fitting TRBD1. The CDR3 contains 15 residues. Germline-derived CDR1 and CDR2 are MNHEY and SVGAGI. Losses at the gene ends were 5 bases for V and 1 base for J; bases not matched to a gene: 7.

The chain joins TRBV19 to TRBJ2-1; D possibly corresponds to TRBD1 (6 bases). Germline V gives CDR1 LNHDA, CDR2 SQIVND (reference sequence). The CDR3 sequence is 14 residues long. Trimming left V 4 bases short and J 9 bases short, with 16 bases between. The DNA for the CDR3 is TGTGCCAGTAGTACGACAGGAGCAATAGGTGAGCAGTTCTTC. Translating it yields CASSTTGAIGEQFF.

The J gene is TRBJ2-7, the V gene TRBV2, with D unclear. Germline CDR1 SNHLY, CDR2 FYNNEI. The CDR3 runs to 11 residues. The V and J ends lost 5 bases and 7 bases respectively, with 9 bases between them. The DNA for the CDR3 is TGTGCCAGCAGTCTCACAGCTGAGCAGTACTTC. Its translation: CASSLTAEQYF.

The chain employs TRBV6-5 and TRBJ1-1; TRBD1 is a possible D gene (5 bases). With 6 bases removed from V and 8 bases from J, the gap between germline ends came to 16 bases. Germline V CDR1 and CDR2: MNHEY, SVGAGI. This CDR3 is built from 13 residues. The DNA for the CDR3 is TGTGCCAGCAGAGGAGGGACGTATCCCGAAGCTTTCTTT. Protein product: CASRGGTYPEAFF.